The 20 T cell receptor beta chains given below trace back to one sample, sequenced in a study of blood T cell repertoires in COVID-19. Measured with immunoSEQ multiplex PCR; TCRdb has only the in-frame clones, and not every one. The table shows under 150,000 clones, with 70% to 90% occurring only once. Sequences were obtained from peripheral blood. Receptors originate from a human donor in a cohort sampled during active COVID-19.

This chain joins TRBV13 and TRBJ2-5; 7 nucleotides line up with TRBD1. The germline V gene has CDR1 PRHDT and CDR2 FYEKMQ (reference sequence). The V segment lost 4 bases and the J segment 3 bases; nucleotides outside the gene matches: 2. This CDR3 contains 13 residues. CDR3 residues: CASSSDRKETQYF. Written as DNA, the CDR3 is TGTGCCAGCAGCTCGGACAGGAAAGAGACCCAGTACTTC.

The chain links TRBV20-1 to TRBJ1-1, with D hard to call. Deletions cut 3 bases from V and 10 bases from J, with 9 bases between. Germline V gene data show CDR1 as DFQATT and CDR2 as SNEGSKA (reference sequence). The CDR3 has 10 residues. CDR3 nucleotide sequence: TGCAGTGCTAGGCTCCGCGGAGCTTTCTTT. Protein sequence: CSARLRGAFF.

The chain links TRBV7-6 to TRBJ2-1, with TRBD2 matching 13 bases. V shed 4 bases, J shed 10 bases, and the junction held 1 base outside the gene matches. The CDR3 length is 13 residues. Germline CDR1 and CDR2: SGHVS and FNYEAQ. This chain's CDR3 is CASSSGLAGEQFF. The CDR3 DNA is TGTGCCAGCAGCTCGGGACTAGCGGGGGAGCAGTTCTTC.

The rearrangement links TRBV7-8 to TRBJ2-7, with D maybe TRBD1 (5 bases). The ends were cut back, 3 bases at V and 6 bases at J, with 9 bases in the middle. Looked up from germline, CDR1 is SGHVS and CDR2 is FQNEAQ. The CDR3 has 12 residues. The CDR3 region is CASSFEQVEQYF. CDR3 sequence (DNA): TGTGCCAGCAGCTTCGAACAGGTCGAGCAGTACTTC. Together with reference TRBV7-8 and TRBJ2-7, the CDR3 gives the full variable domain: GAGVSQSPRYKVAKRGQDVALRCDPISGHVSLFWYQQALGQGPEFLTYFQNEAQLDKSGLPSDRFFAERPEGSVSTLKIQRTQQEDSAVYLCASSFEQVEQYFGPGTRLTVT.

The chain recombines TRBV7-9 with TRBJ2-2; unclear D gene. CDR1 is SEHNR and CDR2 is FQNEAQ in the germline V gene (reference sequence). This CDR3 has 16 amino acids. V was shortened by 8 bases and J by 0 bases, with 16 bases between the two germline ends. The CDR3 loop is CASLTISIANTGELFF. In nucleotides, the CDR3 is TGTGCCAGCCTAACCATCTCAATAGCGAACACCGGGGAGCTGTTTTTT.

The chain recombines TRBV27 with TRBJ1-1; 9 bases match TRBD1. The CDR3 totals 13 residues. J was trimmed by 10 bases and V by 5 bases; bases with no gene match: 8. Germline V gene data show CDR1 as MNHEY and CDR2 as SMNVEV (reference sequence). The CDR3: CASSPSLGQGAFF. In DNA form, the CDR3 reads TGTGCCAGCAGTCCCAGCCTGGGACAGGGAGCTTTCTTT.

The rearrangement uses TRBV6-5 and TRBJ2-1, with D possibly being TRBD2 (6 bases). The germline V and J ends were trimmed by 6 bases and 7 bases, with 13 bases remaining between them. Germline V CDR1 and CDR2: MNHEY, SVGAGI. The CDR3 has 13 residues. The CDR3 DNA is TGTGCCAGCAGGGAGGGATATTTGAATGAGCAGTTCTTC. Protein product: CASREGYLNEQFF.

The gene calls are TRBV7-3 and TRBJ2-1; TRBD2 is a possible D gene (7 bases). The V end was cut by 2 bases, the J end by 3 bases, with 14 bases between. Germline-derived CDR1 and CDR2 are SGHTA and FQGTGA. The CDR3 loop spans 16 amino acids. The CDR3 is CASSLGGAIGYNEQFF. CDR3 nucleotides: TGTGCCAGCAGCTTAGGGGGGGCAATCGGCTACAATGAGCAGTTCTTC.

This clone was recorded only once. This sequence joins TRBV5-8 and TRBJ2-7; 7 nucleotides match TRBD1. The CDR3 runs to 14 residues. V was clipped by 6 bases and J by 2 bases; unmatched bases: 8. Germline CDR1 reads SGHTS; CDR2 reads YDEGEE. CDR3 coding DNA: TGTGCCAGCATTTCTCAGGGGGATGCCTACGAGCAGTACTTC. It yields the protein CASISQGDAYEQYF.

This clone was detected only once. Distinct nucleotide sequences in the sample also encode this CDR3. The chain couples TRBV27 to TRBJ1-5, with 9 bases matching TRBD1. V was clipped by 2 bases and J by 2 bases; unmatched bases: 1. There are 15 residues in the CDR3. Germline loops: CDR1 MNHEY, CDR2 SMNVEV (reference sequence). The CDR3 DNA sequence: TGTGCCAGCAGTTTAAGGACAGGGGGCAATCAGCCCCAGCATTTT. The encoded protein is CASSLRTGGNQPQHF.

This chain joins TRBV24-1 and TRBJ2-1, with a weak D call TRBD2 (5 bases). The CDR3 sequence is 13 residues long. CDR1 is KGHDR, CDR2 SFDVKD, per germline. Trimming stripped 4 bases from V and 4 bases from J, with 7 bases between. As DNA, the CDR3 is TGTGCCACCAGTGAACTAGGTTACAATGAGCAGTTCTTC. Protein sequence: CATSELGYNEQFF.

The chain joins TRBV19 to TRBJ1-2; no definite D call. Germline CDR1 is LNHDA and CDR2 is SQIVND (reference sequence). Trimming cost V 8 bases and J 1 base, with 17 bases left between them. The CDR3 is 15 amino acids. The CDR3: CASLFQKSYNYGYTF. The DNA for the CDR3 is TGTGCCAGTTTATTCCAGAAATCTTATAACTATGGCTACACCTTC.

The chain uses TRBV9 and TRBJ2-1; D remains ambiguous. Germline V gene data show CDR1 as SGDLS and CDR2 as YYNGEE. This CDR3 is 13 amino acids long. V was pared by 1 base and J by 5 bases, with 7 bases between. Here the CDR3 DNA reads TGTGCCAGCAGCGTACACGGAGACAATGAGCAGTTCTTC. Protein product: CASSVHGDNEQFF.

J is TRBJ2-2 and V is TRBV5-5; D is possibly TRBD1 (5 bases). The CDR3 covers 15 residues. Germline V CDR1 and CDR2: SGHKS, YYEKEE (reference sequence). Trimming removed 0 bases at V and 7 bases at J, with 13 bases between. CDR3: CASSLAQGRGGELFF. For the CDR3, the DNA is TGTGCCAGCAGCTTGGCCCAGGGTAGGGGCGGGGAGCTGTTTTTT.

This rearrangement joins TRBV2 to TRBJ1-2, with TRBD1 matching 8 bases. V lost 5 bases and J lost 4; bases outside the gene matches: 6. Looked up from germline, CDR1 is SNHLY and CDR2 is FYNNEI. This CDR3 is built from 14 residues. CDR3 protein: CASSPRQGSYGYTF. The CDR3 region has the DNA TGTGCCAGCAGTCCCCGACAGGGGAGCTATGGCTACACCTTC.

This chain links TRBV9 with TRBJ2-3; the match to TRBD2 covers 10 bases. The CDR3 has 15 amino acids. Trimming cost V 3 bases and J 2 bases; bases outside gene matches: 3. The germline CDR1 and CDR2 sequences are SGDLS and YYNGEE. The CDR3 protein is CASSEGTSDTDTQYF. CDR3 coding DNA: TGTGCCAGCAGCGAGGGGACTAGCGACACAGATACGCAGTATTTT.

As for this clone: One end of the junction does not line up with germline, which may come from a read error. The rearrangement links TRBV7-8 to TRBJ2-2, with 7 bases aligning to TRBD1. CDR3 length: 15 amino acids. Per the germline V gene, CDR1 is SGHVS and CDR2 is FQNEAQ. The CDR3 region has the DNA TGTGCCAGCAGCTTAGAGGGGGCTAACACCGGGAAGCTGTTTTTT. Translation: CASSLEGANTGKLFF.

The chain uses TRBV29-1 and TRBJ1-2, with TRBD1 as a possible D gene (6 bases). Trimming removed 3 bases at V and 5 bases at J, with 22 bases between. There are 16 residues in the CDR3. Per germline, CDR1 SQVTM and CDR2 ANQGSEA. CDR3 residues: CSVEDTTGKGGYGYTF. The DNA for the CDR3 is TGCAGCGTTGAGGATACTACGGGGAAGGGGGGGTATGGCTACACCTTC. Drawing the rest from reference TRBV29-1 and TRBJ1-2, the complete variable domain is SAVISQKPSRDICQRGTSLTIQCQVDSQVTMMFWYRQQPGQSLTLIATANQGSEATYESGFVIDKFPISRPNLTFSTLTVSNMSPEDSSIYLCSVEDTTGKGGYGYTFGSGTRLTVV.

The chain joins TRBV4-1 to TRBJ1-1, with D maybe TRBD1 (6 bases). This CDR3 is built from 14 residues. The V and J ends lost 1 base and 5 bases respectively, with 11 bases between them. CDR1 is MGHRA, CDR2 YSYEKL, per germline. CDR3 in DNA: TGCGCCAGCAGCCAAGTGGGAGGGGGGACTGAAGCTTTCTTT. Protein: CASSQVGGGTEAFF.

V gene TRBV5-5 combines with J gene TRBJ2-4; D may be TRBD1 (6 bases). The CDR3 extends over 13 amino acids. V gave up 3 bases and J gave up 8 bases, with 12 bases separating them. Germline CDR1 and CDR2: SGHKS and YYEKEE (reference sequence). The DNA of the CDR3 is TGTGCCAGCAGCTCACCACAGGGCTACATTCAGTACTTC. Protein product: CASSSPQGYIQYF. The full variable domain, completed using reference TRBV5-5 and TRBJ2-4, is DAGVTQSPTHLIKTRGQQVTLRCSPISGHKSVSWYQQVLGQGPQFIFQYYEKEERGRGNFPDRFSARQFPNYSSELNVNALLLGDSALYLCASSSPQGYIQYFGAGTRLSVL.